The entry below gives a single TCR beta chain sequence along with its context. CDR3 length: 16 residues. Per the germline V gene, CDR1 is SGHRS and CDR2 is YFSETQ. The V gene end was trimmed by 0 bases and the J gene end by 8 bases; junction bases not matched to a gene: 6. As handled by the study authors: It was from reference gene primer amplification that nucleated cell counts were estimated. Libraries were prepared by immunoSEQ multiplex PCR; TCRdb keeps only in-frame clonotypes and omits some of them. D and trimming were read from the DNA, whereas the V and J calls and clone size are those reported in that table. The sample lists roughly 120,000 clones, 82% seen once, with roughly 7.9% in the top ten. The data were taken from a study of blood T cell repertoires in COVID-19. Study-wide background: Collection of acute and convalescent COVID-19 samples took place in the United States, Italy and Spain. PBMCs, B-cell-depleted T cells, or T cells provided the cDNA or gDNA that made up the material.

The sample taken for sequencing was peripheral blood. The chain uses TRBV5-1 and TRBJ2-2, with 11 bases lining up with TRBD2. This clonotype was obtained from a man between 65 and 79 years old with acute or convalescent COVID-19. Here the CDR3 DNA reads TGCGCCAGCAGCTTGGGGGGACTAGCGGCCCCGGGGGAGCTGTTTTTT. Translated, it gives CASSLGGLAAPGELFF. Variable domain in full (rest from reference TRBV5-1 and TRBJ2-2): KAGVTQTPRYLIKTRGQQVTLSCSPISGHRSVSWYQQTPGQGLQFLFEYFSETQRNKGNFPGRFSGRQFSNSRSEMNVSTLELGDSALYLCASSLGGLAAPGELFFGEGSRLTVL.